The source of this T cell receptor (beta chain) is a study of identifying expanded T cells in peripheral blood. Findings of the study overall: Across healthy donors, higher total template counts meant significantly greater roughly 2-week count variance.

A note on this clone: Its target is not known.

Sequencing used immunoSEQ multiplex PCR; TCRdb keeps in-frame clones, though not all of them. The sample gives roughly 100,000 clones, around 89% of which show up once; around an eighth is in the top ten. The receptor comes from a person aged 18 to 75 in good health. Material: blood.

DNA of the CDR3: TGTGCCAGCAGCCGCGTGAGCGGGACAGATACGCAGTATTTT. This gives the protein CASSRVSGTDTQYF. This rearrangement joins TRBV7-9 to TRBJ2-3, with D possibly being TRBD2 (6 bases). Germline V gives CDR1 SEHNR, CDR2 FQNEAQ (reference sequence). The CDR3 loop spans 14 amino acids. V was trimmed by 5 bases and J by 3 bases, leaving 12 bases between them. Drawing the rest from reference TRBV7-9 and TRBJ2-3, the complete variable domain is DTGVSQNPRHKITKRGQNVTFRCDPISEHNRLYWYRQTLGQGPEFLTYFQNEAQLEKSRLLSDRFSAERPKGSFSTLEIQRTEQGDSAMYLCASSRVSGTDTQYFGPGTRLTVL.